Sequencing of this T cell receptor (beta chain) was carried out in a study of human T cells and chemical hapten exposure. Regarding the study as a whole: It was expanded TCRs that formed significantly more large CDR3 similarity clusters than controls did. The study found that DPC sensitization did not change TCRs above 1 in 1000 frequency.

Time point defined: patch test 1, 2 weeks after DPC sensitization. The treatment was: therapeutic diphenylcyclopropenone sensitization with weekly scalp DPC. Unfractionated whole blood was the source from which total RNA was extracted. TCRdb redid the calling of the RACE reads with MiXCR, one entry per CDR3 protein. The sample holds 180,000 or so distinct CDR3 sequences, 20% to 25% seen once. The CDR3 is 15 residues long. Germline CDR1 is SGHRS and CDR2 is YFSETQ. With V trimmed by 3 bases and J by 3 bases, 4 bases remained unmatched. A remark on this clonotype: Its antigen is currently unknown.

Material: whole blood, obtained in connection with sensitization to the hapten diphenylcyclopropenone (DPC). V usage is TRBV5-1 and J usage is TRBJ2-3; 10 bases map to TRBD2. This sequence originates from a woman in her fifties or sixties with alopecia areata. Some clones in this sample may be carry-over from other donors' samples. The CDR3 reads CASSSTSGLTDTQYF. DNA of the CDR3: TGCGCCAGCAGCTCGACTAGCGGGTTAACAGATACGCAGTATTTT.